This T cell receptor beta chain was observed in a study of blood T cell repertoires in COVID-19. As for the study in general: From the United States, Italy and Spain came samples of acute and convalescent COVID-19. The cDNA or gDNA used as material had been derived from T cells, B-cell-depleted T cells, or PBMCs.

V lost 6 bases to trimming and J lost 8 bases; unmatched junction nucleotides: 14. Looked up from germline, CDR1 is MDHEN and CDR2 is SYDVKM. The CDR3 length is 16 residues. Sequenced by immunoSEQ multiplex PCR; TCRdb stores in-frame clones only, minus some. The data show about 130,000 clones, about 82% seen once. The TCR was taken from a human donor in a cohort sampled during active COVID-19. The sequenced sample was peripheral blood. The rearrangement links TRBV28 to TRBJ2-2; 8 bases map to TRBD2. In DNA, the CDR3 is TGTGCCAGCAGCGCCCTTAGAACCGGGAGGGGTGGGGAGCTGTTTTTT. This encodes CASSALRTGRGGELFF.